The 9 T cell receptor beta chains in this list originate from one sample, sequenced in a study of blood T cell repertoires in COVID-19. Sequencing was performed with immunoSEQ multiplex PCR; in TCRdb, only in-frame clones are kept and a portion is missing. The table has about 160,000 clones, about 83% seen once. Sequencing was performed on peripheral blood. The receptor set was obtained from a woman in her seventies with COVID-19, enrolled during active disease.

V and J are TRBV28 and TRBJ1-2; 10 bases map to TRBD1. J gave up 5 bases and V 8 bases, and 2 bases lay outside the gene matches. CDR1 and CDR2 from the germline V gene are MDHEN and SYDVKM. This CDR3 comprises 12 residues. The CDR3 DNA sequence: TGTGCCAGCGGGACAGGGGAATATGGCTACACCTTC. It specifies CASGTGEYGYTF.

J is TRBJ1-2 and V is TRBV7-2; the D is unclear. Trimming pared 3 bases from V and 6 bases from J, leaving 17 bases between. The germline CDR1 and CDR2 sequences are SGHTA and FQGNSA. This CDR3 is built from 15 residues. The CDR3 is CASSFFREMIDGYTF. The CDR3 nucleotides read TGTGCCAGCAGCTTTTTTAGGGAGATGATCGATGGCTACACCTTC.

This clone was counted a few times. The chain recombines TRBV10-3 with TRBJ1-2; TRBD1 is a possible D gene (5 bases). The CDR3 is made up of 13 amino acids. Trimming removed 0 bases at V and 3 bases at J, with 5 bases between. Germline V lookup: CDR1 ENHRY, CDR2 SYGVKD. CDR3 sequence reads: CAISESGDYGYTF. The DNA for the CDR3 is TGTGCCATCAGTGAGTCAGGGGACTATGGCTACACCTTC.

This clone was observed a single time. V is TRBV29-1 and J is TRBJ2-5; TRBD1 agrees at 8 bases. The germline V gene encodes CDR1 SQVTM and CDR2 ANQGSEA. The CDR3 is 14 residues long. With V trimmed by 1 base and J by 4 bases, 5 bases remained unmatched. The CDR3 DNA sequence: TGCAGCGTTGAAGTCAGGACAGGGTCAGAGACCCAGTACTTC. Amino acid sequence: CSVEVRTGSETQYF.

J is TRBJ1-1 and V is TRBV2; TRBD1 matches 10 bases. There are 14 residues in the CDR3. Germline V CDR1 and CDR2: SNHLY, FYNNEI. Trimming removed 4 bases from V and 7 bases from J; junction bases left unmatched: 6. The CDR3 spells CASSAGTGVGEAFF. The CDR3, as DNA: TGTGCCAGCAGTGCCGGGACAGGGGTAGGTGAAGCTTTCTTT.

There are a few counts of this clone. The chain links TRBV2 to TRBJ1-2, with D possibly being TRBD1 (6 bases). CDR3 length equals 12 residues. Germline CDR1 SNHLY, CDR2 FYNNEI. Trimming stripped 5 bases from V and 8 bases from J, with 12 bases between. The CDR3 spells CASSWTAGGYTF. The DNA of the CDR3 is TGTGCCAGCAGTTGGACAGCCGGGGGCTACACCTTC. Combining the CDR3 with reference TRBV2 and TRBJ1-2 gives the whole variable domain EPEVTQTPSHQVTQMGQEVILRCVPISNHLYFYWYRQILGQKVEFLVSFYNNEISEKSEIFDDQFSVERPDGSNFTLKIRSTKLEDSAMYFCASSWTAGGYTFGSGTRLTVV.

The chain recombines TRBV19 with TRBJ1-5, with TRBD1 identical over 9 bases. The trim removed 10 bases at V and 5 bases at J, leaving 9 bases unmatched. In germline, CDR1 is LNHDA, CDR2 SQIVND (reference sequence). The CDR3 is 14 residues long. DNA for the CDR3: TGTGCCACCAGGGGACAGGGTGGGGATCAGCCCCAGCATTTT. As protein: CATRGQGGDQPQHF.

This rearrangement joins TRBV2 to TRBJ1-1; tentative D call: TRBD1 (6 bases). Deletions cut 6 bases from V and 1 base from J, with 15 bases between. Per germline, CDR1 SNHLY and CDR2 FYNNEI. This CDR3 is 15 amino acids long. The CDR3 nucleotides are TGTGCCAGCAGCCCCCTCAGGGGTCAGAACACTGAAGCTTTCTTT. This sequence encodes CASSPLRGQNTEAFF.

This chain links TRBV6-5 with TRBJ2-1, with 9 bases lining up with TRBD2. Losses at the gene ends were 7 bases for V and 3 bases for J; bases not matched to a gene: 1. The V gene's germline CDR1 is MNHEY and CDR2 SVGAGI. The CDR3 sequence is 13 residues long. The CDR3 protein is CASTSGVYNEQFF. In DNA, the CDR3 is TGTGCCAGCACTAGCGGGGTCTACAATGAGCAGTTCTTC.